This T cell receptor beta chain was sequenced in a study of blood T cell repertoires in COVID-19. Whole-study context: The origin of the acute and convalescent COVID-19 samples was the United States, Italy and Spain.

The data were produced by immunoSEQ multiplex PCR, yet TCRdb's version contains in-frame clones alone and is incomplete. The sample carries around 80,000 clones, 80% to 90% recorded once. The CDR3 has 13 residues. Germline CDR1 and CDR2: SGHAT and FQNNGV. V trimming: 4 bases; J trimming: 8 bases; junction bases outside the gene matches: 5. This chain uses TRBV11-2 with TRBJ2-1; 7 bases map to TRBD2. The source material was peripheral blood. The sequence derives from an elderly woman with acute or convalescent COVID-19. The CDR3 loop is CASSSGLVYEQFF. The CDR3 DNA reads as TGTGCCAGCAGCTCCGGACTAGTCTATGAGCAGTTCTTC.